One T cell receptor beta chain is described in this entry. Source study methods: It was from reference gene primer amplification that nucleated cell counts were estimated. Clones were sequenced by immunoSEQ multiplex PCR, and TCRdb holds only the in-frame ones, with some missing. V and J calls and clone size follow that table, whereas D and trimming were derived from the DNA. The sample consists of 150,000 to 200,000 clones, roughly 90% of them appearing once. The sample comes from a study of blood T cell repertoires in COVID-19. Study-level background: The analysed material was cDNA or gDNA that came from T cells, B-cell-depleted T cells, or PBMCs.

Participant age was 18 to 89 years, and participants resided in fewer than 25 US areas. V dropped 0 bases and J dropped 4 bases, with 7 bases sitting between them. There are 13 residues in the CDR3. Looked up from germline, CDR1 is SGHNT and CDR2 is YYREEE (reference sequence). The sequenced sample was PBMCs or T cells enriched from blood (not recorded which). The J gene is TRBJ1-2, the V gene TRBV5-4; D unresolved. The clonotype originates from a human donor with acute COVID-19. The donor label of this sample is uncertain. The DNA of the CDR3 is TGTGCCAGCAGCTTGGAGGAGGGCTATGGCTACACCTTC. Its protein is CASSLEEGYGYTF.